This T cell receptor (beta chain) came from a study of T cell clonality in common variable immunodeficiency. Study results and caveats: In common variable immunodeficiency, TCR beta chains reportedly carried fewer deletions and N-nucleotide insertions.

In the case of this clone: Antigen: not known. The read terminates 3 residues ahead of where the CDR3 ends, so the germline J gene completes it.

The length of the CDR3 is 13 residues. The V gene end was trimmed by 8 bases and the J gene end by 4 bases; junction bases not matched to a gene: 5. Germline V gene data show CDR1 as SEHNR and CDR2 as FQNEAQ (reference sequence). Using immunoSEQ multiplex PCR, the repertoire was profiled, and TCRdb retains in-frame clones only, with some absent. The sample gives 40,000 to 50,000 clones, none seen only once, and the top ten clones hold roughly 5.6%. The TCR sequence derives from a human donor with common variable immunodeficiency. Input material: peripheral blood mononuclear cells. The chain employs TRBV7-9 and TRBJ2-7; 10 nucleotides line up with TRBD2. The sequenced part of the CDR3 DNA is TGTGCCAGCGGGTCTAGCGGGGGTTACGAG. Encoded protein: CASGSSGGYE. The CDR3, in full, reads CASGSSGGYEQYF.